The 25 T cell receptor beta chains listed next were all sequenced from one sample in a study of T cell responses to AZD1222 COVID-19 vaccine. The assay was immunoSEQ multiplex PCR, and TCRdb's table has in-frame clones only and misses some. The sample has approximately 130,000 clones; about 94% are singletons. This specimen consisted of peripheral blood, obtained on day 0 of AZD1222 vaccination. These receptors all come from an adult in good health.

This sequence joins TRBV7-8 and TRBJ1-5; no clear D. CDR3 length: 14 residues. Trimming shortened V by 2 bases and J by 0 bases, and 5 bases separated the two germline ends. The germline V gene has CDR1 SGHVS and CDR2 FQNEAQ. This CDR3 reads CASSLQVSNQPQHF. CDR3 nucleotide sequence: TGTGCCAGCAGCTTACAGGTTAGCAATCAGCCCCAGCATTTT.

The CDR3 bases are TGTGCCAGCTCACCACAGTCGGGCGGCACCTACGAGCAGTACTTC. This sequence encodes CASSPQSGGTYEQYF. The rearrangement joins TRBV18 to TRBJ2-7; D is ambiguous. This CDR3 is 15 amino acids long. Germline loops: CDR1 KGHSH, CDR2 LQKENI. V gave up 1 base and J gave up 2 bases, with 12 bases separating them.

CDR3 amino acids: CASSYLRLVTQYF. The CDR3 bases are TGTGCCAGCAGTTACTTACGGTTAGTCACGCAGTATTTT. The chain couples TRBV6-2 or TRBV6-3 to TRBJ2-3; no clear D gene. Deletions cut 1 base from V and 9 bases from J, with 11 bases between. This CDR3 spans 13 amino acids. The V gene's germline CDR1 is MNHEY and CDR2 SVGEGT.

This rearrangement joins TRBV19 to TRBJ1-1; 7 bases line up with TRBD1. From germline, CDR1 is LNHDA and CDR2 SQIVND (reference sequence). The CDR3 consists of 17 residues. Trimming removed 3 bases from V and 3 bases from J; junction bases left unmatched: 13. The CDR3 reads CASSISLYRGLDTEAFF. The CDR3 nucleotides are TGTGCCAGTAGTATCTCCCTCTACAGGGGTTTGGACACTGAAGCTTTCTTT.

The chain links TRBV11-2 to TRBJ2-1, with TRBD2 matching 14 bases. CDR1 is SGHAT, CDR2 FQNNGV, per germline. Trimming at V came to 6 bases and at J to 8 bases, leaving 12 bases not matched to a gene. This CDR3 comprises 17 residues. The CDR3 spells CASSSRPGLAGDDEQFF. Here the CDR3 DNA reads TGTGCCAGCAGTTCTCGACCGGGACTAGCGGGGGACGATGAGCAGTTCTTC.

As concerns this clone: Other DNA sequences in the sample encode the same CDR3. The chain joins TRBV2 to TRBJ1-2; the match to TRBD1 covers 7 bases. The CDR3 is made up of 13 amino acids. Trimming at V came to 4 bases and at J to 4 bases, leaving 3 bases not matched to a gene. Germline V lookup: CDR1 SNHLY, CDR2 FYNNEI. The CDR3 reads CASSGGQSYGYTF. CDR3 bases: TGTGCCAGCAGTGGGGGACAGAGCTATGGCTACACCTTC. Drawing the rest from reference TRBV2 and TRBJ1-2, the complete variable domain is EPEVTQTPSHQVTQMGQEVILRCVPISNHLYFYWYRQILGQKVEFLVSFYNNEISEKSEIFDDQFSVERPDGSNFTLKIRSTKLEDSAMYFCASSGGQSYGYTFGSGTRLTVV.

The chain recombines TRBV11-2 with TRBJ2-1, with D unresolved. The V gene's germline CDR1 is SGHAT and CDR2 FQNNGV. V dropped 5 bases and J dropped 5 bases, with 19 bases sitting between them. This CDR3 is 16 amino acids long. The CDR3 sequence is CASSLRLSRSHNEQFF. The CDR3 DNA reads as TGTGCCAGCAGCCTTAGACTGTCGCGCAGTCACAATGAGCAGTTCTTC. The full variable domain, in which reference TRBV11-2 and TRBJ2-1 provide the parts outside the CDR3, is EAGVAQSPRYKIIEKRQSVAFWCNPISGHATLYWYQQILGQGPKLLIQFQNNGVVDDSQLPKDRFSAERLKGVDSTLKIQPAKLEDSAVYLCASSLRLSRSHNEQFFGPGTRLTVL.

The rearrangement uses TRBV18 and TRBJ2-3, with D possibly matching TRBD1 (6 bases). In germline, CDR1 is KGHSH, CDR2 LQKENI. The V end was cut by 0 bases, the J end by 3 bases, with 10 bases between. The CDR3 is 15 amino acids. The DNA for the CDR3 is TGTGCCAGCTCACCACCGGCTAGGGGGACAGATACGCAGTATTTT. Encoded protein: CASSPPARGTDTQYF.

The V gene is TRBV7-9, the J gene TRBJ2-7; 9 bases match TRBD1. The V gene's germline CDR1 is SEHNR and CDR2 FQNEAQ (reference sequence). This CDR3 is 15 amino acids long. V shed 5 bases, J shed 0 bases, and the junction held 5 bases outside the gene matches. The CDR3 here is CASSQTGGGSYEQYF. The DNA for the CDR3 is TGTGCCAGCAGCCAAACAGGGGGCGGCTCCTACGAGCAGTACTTC.

The V and J genes are TRBV6-5 and TRBJ1-5, with a weak D call TRBD1 (6 bases). The germline V gene encodes CDR1 MNHEY and CDR2 SVGAGI. With 6 bases removed from V and 3 bases from J, the gap between germline ends came to 9 bases. The CDR3 covers 13 residues. The DNA of the CDR3 is TGTGCCAGCAGCTGGGACATCAATCAGCCCCAGCATTTT. Encoded protein: CASSWDINQPQHF.

The chain joins TRBV29-1 to TRBJ1-1, with 9 positions matching TRBD1. CDR3 length: 13 amino acids. After removal of 7 bases from V and 1 base from J, the junction contained 4 bases not matched to a gene. The V gene's germline CDR1 is SQVTM and CDR2 ANQGSEA. The CDR3 is CSAVDRGNTEAFF. The CDR3 nucleotides read TGCAGCGCCGTGGACAGGGGGAACACTGAAGCTTTCTTT.

The V gene is TRBV5-5, the J gene TRBJ1-5; 7 positions match TRBD1. The junction had 11 bases not matched to a gene; V was cut back by 4 bases and J by 7 bases. CDR3 length: 15 amino acids. Germline assignment: CDR1 SGHKS and CDR2 YYEKEE (reference sequence). CDR3 protein: CASSISDRVVQPQHF. The CDR3 DNA is TGTGCCAGCAGCATCAGTGACAGGGTGGTGCAGCCCCAGCATTTT.

This clone came up once. The chain has TRBV4-2 and TRBJ1-5; D is uncertain. Germline assignment: CDR1 LGHNA and CDR2 YNFKEQ. Deletions cut 1 base from V and 5 bases from J, with 15 bases between. The CDR3 is 16 amino acids. The CDR3 sequence is CASSQGWRGTDQPQHF. CDR3 bases: TGTGCCAGCAGCCAAGGCTGGCGGGGTACGGATCAGCCCCAGCATTTT.

This rearrangement joins TRBV2 to TRBJ1-1; possibly TRBD1 for D (5 bases). The germline V gene has CDR1 SNHLY and CDR2 FYNNEI. Trimming removed 8 bases from V and 1 base from J, with 17 bases in between. The CDR3 contains 15 residues. The DNA for the CDR3 is TGTGCCAGCTATGGACATCGAAGGGGGAACACTGAAGCTTTCTTT. Amino acid sequence: CASYGHRRGNTEAFF.

This clone was observed a handful of times. The V and J genes are TRBV7-9 and TRBJ1-5; D is unresolved. CDR3 size: 13 residues. CDR1 SEHNR and CDR2 FQNEAQ come from the germline V gene (reference sequence). V shed 1 base and J shed 5 bases, with 6 bases lying between them. In nucleotides, the CDR3 is TGTGCCAGCAGCTTAGACGTAGATCAGCCCCAGCATTTT. Protein sequence: CASSLDVDQPQHF.

The chain has TRBV4-2 and TRBJ2-1, with TRBD2 identical over 10 bases. The CDR3 length is 18 residues. The J segment lost 6 bases and the V segment lost 0 bases, leaving 11 bases of the junction unmatched. Germline V lookup: CDR1 LGHNA, CDR2 YNFKEQ. In DNA, the CDR3 is TGTGCCAGCAGCCAAGATCCGATAGCGGGGGGCCGTTTCAATGAGCAGTTCTTC. Protein: CASSQDPIAGGRFNEQFF.

V is TRBV2 and J is TRBJ1-5; D gene ambiguous. Germline values: CDR1 SNHLY, CDR2 FYNNEI. The V end lost 5 bases, the J end lost 3 bases, and 11 bases lay between the germline ends. The CDR3 spans 14 residues. The CDR3 protein is CASSLDGPNQPQHF. CDR3 bases: TGTGCCAGCAGTCTAGACGGACCCAATCAGCCCCAGCATTTT.

This chain connects TRBV4-1 to TRBJ2-7; the D gene is possibly TRBD2 (6 bases). Trimming took 0 bases from V and 4 from J, leaving 22 bases between them. The V gene's germline CDR1 is MGHRA and CDR2 YSYEKL. The CDR3 consists of 18 residues. The CDR3 reads CASSQEQGDAEGLYEQYF. The CDR3 DNA reads TGCGCCAGCAGCCAAGAACAAGGTGATGCGGAGGGTTTGTACGAGCAGTACTTC.

This clone is a singleton in its sample. The V gene is TRBV19, the J gene TRBJ2-7; D not resolved. Germline V CDR1 and CDR2: LNHDA, SQIVND (reference sequence). The length of the CDR3 is 16 residues. Deletions cut 5 bases from V and 0 bases from J, with 17 bases between. The CDR3 nucleotides read TGTGCCAGTAGTCCATCGATAGCACCCCGCTCCTACGAGCAGTACTTC. Residues: CASSPSIAPRSYEQYF.

This clone was observed a single time. This chain uses TRBV19 with TRBJ1-5, with D tentatively TRBD1 (6 bases). The CDR3 length is 15 residues. The V end was cut by 5 bases, the J end by 5 bases, with 16 bases between. Looked up from germline, CDR1 is LNHDA and CDR2 is SQIVND (reference sequence). This chain's CDR3 is CASSAPGQGDQPQHF. The CDR3 nucleotides read TGTGCCAGTAGTGCACCGGGACAAGGAGATCAGCCCCAGCATTTT.

This chain joins TRBV5-6 and TRBJ1-1, with a possible D match to TRBD1 (6 bases). Germline CDR1 and CDR2: SGHDT and YYEEEE. The V and J ends lost 3 bases and 5 bases respectively, with 14 bases between them. This CDR3 is 14 amino acids long. The CDR3 region is CASSYREERTEAFF. The CDR3 coding sequence is TGTGCCAGCAGCTACAGGGAAGAGAGGACTGAAGCTTTCTTT.

The chain combines TRBV6-6 with TRBJ1-2; D remains ambiguous. Germline values: CDR1 MNHNY, CDR2 SVGAGI (reference sequence). The V end lost 2 bases, the J end lost 5 bases, and 12 bases lay between the germline ends. The CDR3 is 14 amino acids. This chain's CDR3 is CASSYEGRNYGYTF. The CDR3 DNA follows: TGTGCCAGCAGTTACGAAGGGCGTAATTATGGCTACACCTTC.

The chain links TRBV6-5 to TRBJ1-4, with 10 nucleotides matching TRBD1. Germline assignment: CDR1 MNHEY and CDR2 SVGAGI. The CDR3 contains 15 residues. With V trimmed by 4 bases and J by 1 base, 0 bases remained unmatched. As DNA, the CDR3 is TGTGCCAGCAGTTGGGACAGGGGAACTAATGAAAAACTGTTTTTT. Residues: CASSWDRGTNEKLFF.

This chain links TRBV5-1 with TRBJ2-4, with D possibly TRBD1 on 5 matching bases. The CDR3 contains 14 residues. Germline CDR1 SGHRS, CDR2 YFSETQ. V was clipped by 4 bases and J by 8 bases, with 16 bases between them. CDR3 coding DNA: TGCGCCAGCAGCCCGCAGGGTGGTGAAGACATTCAGTACTTC. Its protein is CASSPQGGEDIQYF.

The chain combines TRBV29-1 with TRBJ2-3; 7 nucleotides agree with TRBD2. This CDR3 is built from 17 residues. Germline CDR1 is SQVTM and CDR2 is ANQGSEA. The J segment lost 0 bases and the V segment lost 2 bases, leaving 11 bases of the junction unmatched. CDR3 residues: CSVERLAFDGSTDTQYF. The DNA for the CDR3 is TGCAGCGTTGAACGACTAGCATTTGATGGGAGCACAGATACGCAGTATTTT.